Listed here is a single TCR beta chain. The antigen remains undetermined. The method, 5' RACE with UMI labels, was used to prepare the TRB cDNA libraries. Using the 5' RACE reads, TCRdb records one entry per CDR3 protein without DNA. This sample lists some 130,000 distinct CDR3 sequences; its ten largest clones have 0.59%. The data were taken from a study of CXCR3-negative and CXCR3-positive naive CD8 T cells. Regarding the study as a whole: In CXCR3-positive naive cells, the TRB CDR3s were more hydrophobic than in CXCR3-negative naive cells. The study inferred TCR strength from TRB CDR3 properties and found comparable surface CD5 between naive subsets.

The germline gives CDR1 SQVTM, CDR2 ANQGSEA. This CDR3 contains 13 residues. Naive CD8+ T cells had a CD45RO-CCR7+CD27+CD95- phenotype. V is TRBV29-1 and J is TRBJ2-7; TCRdb picks TRBD2, but there is no DNA to check that call. This clonotype was obtained from a human donor in good health. Some clones in this sample may be carry-over from other donors' samples. Sequencing was carried out using naive CXCR3+ CD8+ T cells from blood. Subset: CD45RO-CCR7+CD27+CD95- naive CD8+ T cells expressing CXCR3 (TNR3+). CDR3: CSVLAGGSYEQYF.